Presented here are 14 T cell receptor beta chains from one specimen sequenced in a study of T cell responses to AZD1222 COVID-19 vaccine. This table comes from immunoSEQ multiplex PCR, and its TCRdb copy is limited to in-frame clones, with some not included. The sample yields fewer than 200,000 clones, more than 80% seen once. This material consisted of peripheral blood, taken on day 0 of AZD1222 vaccination. Receptors were obtained from an adult in good health.

This rearrangement joins TRBV18 to TRBJ2-1; 10 nucleotides agree with TRBD2. CDR3 length: 15 amino acids. V lost 2 bases, J lost 4 bases, and 2 bases stayed unmatched. From germline, CDR1 is KGHSH and CDR2 LQKENI. The CDR3 region is CASSPVLAGYNEQFF. The CDR3 DNA reads as TGTGCCAGCTCACCAGTACTAGCGGGGTACAATGAGCAGTTCTTC.

This rearrangement joins TRBV5-1 to TRBJ2-3; possible D gene TRBD2, 6 bases. CDR3 length: 16 residues. CDR1 and CDR2 from the germline V gene are SGHRS and YFSETQ. Trimming took 4 bases from V and 3 from J, leaving 18 bases between them. For the CDR3, the DNA is TGCGCCAGCAGCCTCGGATTGTGGGGGGAGACAGATACGCAGTATTTT. Protein: CASSLGLWGETDTQYF. The full variable domain, in which reference TRBV5-1 and TRBJ2-3 provide the parts outside the CDR3, is KAGVTQTPRYLIKTRGQQVTLSCSPISGHRSVSWYQQTPGQGLQFLFEYFSETQRNKGNFPGRFSGRQFSNSRSEMNVSTLELGDSALYLCASSLGLWGETDTQYFGPGTRLTVL.

V and J are TRBV7-9 and TRBJ1-3; no definite D call. The germline V gene has CDR1 SEHNR and CDR2 FQNEAQ (reference sequence). Trimming stripped 3 bases from V and 4 bases from J, with 4 bases between. The length of the CDR3 is 12 residues. This CDR3 reads CASSLEGNTIYF. CDR3 coding DNA: TGTGCCAGCAGCTTGGAGGGAAACACCATATATTTT.

The chain carries TRBV28 and TRBJ1-5; the D is unclear. The CDR3 is made up of 15 amino acids. Per germline, CDR1 MDHEN and CDR2 SYDVKM. Trimming shortened V by 3 bases and J by 6 bases, and 15 bases separated the two germline ends. In nucleotides, the CDR3 is TGTGCCAGCAGTTTTGGACCCCAGGAGGGTCAGCCCCAGCATTTT. Residues: CASSFGPQEGQPQHF.

The chain combines TRBV6-6 with TRBJ2-7; 7 bases map to TRBD2. Unmatched junction bases numbered 6, after V lost 4 bases and J lost 0 bases. Looked up from germline, CDR1 is MNHNY and CDR2 is SVGAGI (reference sequence). The CDR3 consists of 15 residues. The CDR3 here is CASSFLAVSSYEQYF. The CDR3, as DNA: TGTGCCAGCAGTTTCCTAGCGGTTAGCTCCTACGAGCAGTACTTC.

V and J are TRBV6-2 or TRBV6-3 and TRBJ2-7; D uncertain. Germline loops: CDR1 MNHEY, CDR2 SVGEGT. The CDR3 has 15 residues. Trimming took 0 bases from V and 4 from J, leaving 13 bases between them. CDR3 sequence: CASSYSRQPSYEQYF. The CDR3 region has the DNA TGTGCCAGCAGTTACTCCCGGCAGCCTTCTTACGAGCAGTACTTC.

This chain connects TRBV19 to TRBJ1-4, with D perhaps TRBD1 (5 bases). The V and J ends lost 5 bases and 5 bases respectively, with 9 bases between them. Germline V lookup: CDR1 LNHDA, CDR2 SQIVND (reference sequence). The CDR3 spans 13 residues. For the CDR3, the DNA is TGTGCCAGTAGTGTGCAGGGAAATGAAAAACTGTTTTTT. As protein: CASSVQGNEKLFF. Drawing the rest from reference TRBV19 and TRBJ1-4, the complete variable domain is DGGITQSPKYLFRKEGQNVTLSCEQNLNHDAMYWYRQDPGQGLRLIYYSQIVNDFQKGDIAEGYSVSREKKESFPLTVTSAQKNPTAFYLCASSVQGNEKLFFGSGTQLSVL.

This sequence joins TRBV5-1 and TRBJ2-5, with D possibly TRBD2 on 6 matching bases. Germline CDR1 and CDR2: SGHRS and YFSETQ. This CDR3 has 14 residues. Trimming left V 1 base short and J 0 bases short, with 7 bases between. CDR3 loop: CASSLSGDQETQYF. Here the CDR3 DNA reads TGCGCCAGCAGCTTGTCGGGGGACCAAGAGACCCAGTACTTC.

This clone was recorded only once. The chain uses TRBV5-6 and TRBJ2-7, with D possibly being TRBD1 (5 bases). CDR1 and CDR2 (germline): SGHDT, YYEEEE. V was trimmed by 1 base and J by 0 bases, leaving 11 bases between them. CDR3 size: 15 residues. The CDR3 DNA sequence: TGTGCCAGCAGCTTGAGGGGCTATAGCTCCTACGAGCAGTACTTC. Its protein is CASSLRGYSSYEQYF.

This sequence joins TRBV28 and TRBJ2-3; 10 bases are a match to TRBD1. In germline, CDR1 is MDHEN, CDR2 SYDVKM. The CDR3 spans 15 residues. The V gene end was trimmed by 7 bases and the J gene end by 4 bases; junction bases not matched to a gene: 8. The CDR3 is CASKPTGQGADTQYF. Here the CDR3 DNA reads TGTGCCAGCAAACCGACAGGACAGGGGGCAGATACGCAGTATTTT.

The chain is built from TRBV3-1 (or the pseudogene TRBV3-2) and TRBJ2-7; D is ambiguous. Germline values: CDR1 LGHDT, CDR2 YNNKEL (reference sequence). V lost 3 bases and J lost 2, with 14 bases in between. The CDR3 loop spans 15 amino acids. The CDR3 here is CASSQGLGPAYEQYF. The DNA of the CDR3 is TGTGCCAGCAGCCAGGGGTTAGGGCCAGCCTACGAGCAGTACTTC.

This clone was picked up a small number of times. V is TRBV2 and J is TRBJ1-5, with D possibly TRBD1 on 6 matching bases. The germline gives CDR1 SNHLY, CDR2 FYNNEI. V lost 7 bases and J lost 4, with 11 bases in between. The CDR3 is 13 amino acids. Written as DNA, the CDR3 is TGTGCCAGCATGACAGGACCAAATCAGCCCCAGCATTTT. Its protein product is CASMTGPNQPQHF.

J is TRBJ2-1 and V is TRBV6-2 or TRBV6-3, with no clear D. Germline CDR1 and CDR2: MNHEY and SVGEGT. The CDR3 is 11 residues long. V was clipped by 5 bases and J by 12 bases, with 11 bases between them. CDR3 sequence: CASSPRDGQFF. The CDR3 DNA is TGTGCCAGCAGTCCCAGAGACGGGCAGTTCTTC.

As DNA, the CDR3 is TGTGCCAGCAGTGAAGGGACTAGCGGGACAGATACGCAGTATTTT. It encodes CASSEGTSGTDTQYF. The chain combines TRBV6-4 with TRBJ2-3; 12 bases line up with TRBD2. Trimming removed 3 bases from V and 3 bases from J; junction bases left unmatched: 1. The germline gives CDR1 MRHNA, CDR2 SNTAGT. This CDR3 comprises 15 residues.